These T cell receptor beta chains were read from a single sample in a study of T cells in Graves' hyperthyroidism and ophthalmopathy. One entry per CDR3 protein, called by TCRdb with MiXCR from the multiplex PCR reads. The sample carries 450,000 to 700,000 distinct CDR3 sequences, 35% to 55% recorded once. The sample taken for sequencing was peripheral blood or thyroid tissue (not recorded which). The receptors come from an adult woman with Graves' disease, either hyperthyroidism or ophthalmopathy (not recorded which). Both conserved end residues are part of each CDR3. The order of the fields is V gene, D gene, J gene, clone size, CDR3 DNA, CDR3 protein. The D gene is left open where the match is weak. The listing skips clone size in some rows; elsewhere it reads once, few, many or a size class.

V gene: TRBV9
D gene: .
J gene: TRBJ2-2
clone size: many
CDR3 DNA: TGTGCCAGCAGCGTAGGTGGTGGGGGCACCGGGGAGCTGTTTTTT
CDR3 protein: CASSVGGGGTGELFF

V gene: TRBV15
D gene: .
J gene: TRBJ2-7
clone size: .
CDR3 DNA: TGTGCCACCAGCAGGCTAGCAAAGAGCTCCTACGAGCAGTACTTC
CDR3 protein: CATSRLAKSSYEQYF

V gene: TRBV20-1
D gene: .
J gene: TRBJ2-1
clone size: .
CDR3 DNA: TGCAGTGCTAGAGATCGGGAGACAGGGAGAGAGGAGCAGTTCTTC
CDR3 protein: CSARDRETGREEQFF

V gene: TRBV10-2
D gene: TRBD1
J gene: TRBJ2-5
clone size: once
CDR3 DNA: TGTGCCAGCAGCTTCGACAGGGCTGTCGGTTGGCCCCAGTACTTC
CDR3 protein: CASSFDRAVGWPQYF

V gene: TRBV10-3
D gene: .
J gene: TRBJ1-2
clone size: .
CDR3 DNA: TGTGCCATCACTCGAAGTCAGGGCGACTATGGCTACACCTTC
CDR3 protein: CAITRSQGDYGYTF

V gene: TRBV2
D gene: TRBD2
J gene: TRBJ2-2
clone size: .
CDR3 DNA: TGTGCCAGCAGTGACTCGACGGGGGGAGAGAGCACCGGGGAGCTGTTTTTT
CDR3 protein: CASSDSTGGESTGELFF

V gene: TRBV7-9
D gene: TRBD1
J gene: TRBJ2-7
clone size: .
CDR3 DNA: TGTGCCAGCAGCACGGGACAGGGGAAGTCCTACGAGCAGTACTTC
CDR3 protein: CASSTGQGKSYEQYF

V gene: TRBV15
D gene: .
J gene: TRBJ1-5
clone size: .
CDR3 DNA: TGTGCCACCAGGGCGACAGGCAATCAGCCCCAGCATTTT
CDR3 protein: CATRATGNQPQHF

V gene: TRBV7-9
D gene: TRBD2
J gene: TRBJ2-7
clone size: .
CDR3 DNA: TGTGCCAGCAGTTTGAGCGGGAAGCAGTACTTC
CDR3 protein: CASSLSGKQYF

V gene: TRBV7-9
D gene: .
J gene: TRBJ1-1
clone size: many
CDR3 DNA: TGTGCCAGCAGCGTCGGACAGAAAAACACTGAAGCTTTCTTT
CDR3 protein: CASSVGQKNTEAFF

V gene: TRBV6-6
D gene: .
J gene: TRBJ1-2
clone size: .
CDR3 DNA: TGTGCCAGCAGTTACCGTCAACAGGGCTACACCTTC
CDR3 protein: CASSYRQQGYTF

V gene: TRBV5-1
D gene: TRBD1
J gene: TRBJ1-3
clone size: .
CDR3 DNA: TGCGCCAGCAGCCCTACGACAGGGGGTCTGAACACCATATATTTT
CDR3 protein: CASSPTTGGLNTIYF

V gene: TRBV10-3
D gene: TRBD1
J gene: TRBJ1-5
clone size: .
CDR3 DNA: TGTGCCACCAGGGACAGAACTAGCAATCAGCCCCAGCATTTT
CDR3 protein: CATRDRTSNQPQHF

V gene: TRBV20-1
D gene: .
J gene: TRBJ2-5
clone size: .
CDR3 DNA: TGCAGTGCTAGTACAGGGCAAGAGACCCAGTACTTC
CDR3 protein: CSASTGQETQYF

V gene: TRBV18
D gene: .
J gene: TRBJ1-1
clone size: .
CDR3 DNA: TGTGCCAGCCAACAATCAGGGGATACTGAAGCTTTCTTT
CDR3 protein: CASQQSGDTEAFF

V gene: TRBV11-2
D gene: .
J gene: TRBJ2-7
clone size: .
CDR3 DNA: TGTGCCAGCAGCTTAGTCGGGGCCGAGCAGTACTTC
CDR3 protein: CASSLVGAEQYF

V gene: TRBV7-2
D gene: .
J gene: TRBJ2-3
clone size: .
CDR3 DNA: TGTGCCAGCAGCGGTAGAGTTAGCACAGATACGCAGTATTTT
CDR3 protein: CASSGRVSTDTQYF

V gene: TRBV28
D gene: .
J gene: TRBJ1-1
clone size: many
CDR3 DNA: TGTGCCAGCAGTTGGCGTTTGTCGCGGTACACTGAAGCTTTCTTT
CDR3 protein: CASSWRLSRYTEAFF

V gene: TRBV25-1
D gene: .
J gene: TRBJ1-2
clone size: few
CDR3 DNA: TGTGCCAGCAGTGAATTTAGAGGACAACGCTACACCTTC
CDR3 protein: CASSEFRGQRYTF

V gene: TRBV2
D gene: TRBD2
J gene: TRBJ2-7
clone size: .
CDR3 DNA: TGTGCCAGCAGTGAATTGGGAGGGCCCTACGAGCAGTACTTC
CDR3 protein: CASSELGGPYEQYF

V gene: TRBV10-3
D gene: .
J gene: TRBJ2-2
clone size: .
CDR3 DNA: TGTGCCAGCATTAAGGCAGGAATGAACACCGGGGAGCTGTTTTTT
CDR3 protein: CASIKAGMNTGELFF

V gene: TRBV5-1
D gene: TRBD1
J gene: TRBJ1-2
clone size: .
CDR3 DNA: TGCGCCAGCAGCTCACAGGGGGCTTATGGCTACACCTTC
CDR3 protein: CASSSQGAYGYTF

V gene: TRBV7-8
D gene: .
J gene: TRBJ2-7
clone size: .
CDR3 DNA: TGCGCCAGCAGTCGTTTAAAGAGCTCCTACGAGCAGTACTTC
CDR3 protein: CASSRLKSSYEQYF

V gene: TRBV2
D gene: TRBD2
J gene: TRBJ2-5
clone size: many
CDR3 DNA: TGTGCCAGCAGTCGAAGACTAGCGGAAGAGACCCAGTACTTC
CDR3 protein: CASSRRLAEETQYF

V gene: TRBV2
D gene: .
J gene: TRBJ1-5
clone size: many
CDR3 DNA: TGTGCCAGCAGAAAGGAGTATAGCAATCAGCCCCAGCATTTT
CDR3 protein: CASRKEYSNQPQHF

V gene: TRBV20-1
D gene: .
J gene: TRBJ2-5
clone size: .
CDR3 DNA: TGCAGTGCCCGACAGTCGGAGACCCAGTACTTC
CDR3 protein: CSARQSETQYF

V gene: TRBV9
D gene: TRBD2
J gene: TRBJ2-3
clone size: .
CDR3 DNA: TGTGCCAGCAGCGTTGGGGACTACTCGGGGACAGATACGCAGTATTTT
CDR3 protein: CASSVGDYSGTDTQYF

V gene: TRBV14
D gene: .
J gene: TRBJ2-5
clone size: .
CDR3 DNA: TGTGCCAGCAGCCAAAATATGGGGCAAGAGACCCAGTACTTC
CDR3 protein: CASSQNMGQETQYF

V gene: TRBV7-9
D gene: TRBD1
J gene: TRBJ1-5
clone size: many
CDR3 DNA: TGTGCCAGCAGCCCCGGCCCGCGGCAGGGGGTGTACCAGCCCCAGCATTTT
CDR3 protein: CASSPGPRQGVYQPQHF

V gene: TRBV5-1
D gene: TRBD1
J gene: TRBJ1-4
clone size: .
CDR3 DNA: TGCGCCAGCAGACCGAGGACAGGGGTTGGAAAACTGTTTTTT
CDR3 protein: CASRPRTGVGKLFF

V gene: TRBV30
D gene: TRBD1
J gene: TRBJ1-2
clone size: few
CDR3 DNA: TGTGCCTGGACCGCGGAAGAGGACAGGGATAGTTGGGGCTACACCTTC
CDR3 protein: CAWTAEEDRDSWGYTF

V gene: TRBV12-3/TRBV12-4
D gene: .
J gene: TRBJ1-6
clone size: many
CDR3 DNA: TGTGCCAGCAGCATCCAGGGGTTGAATTCACCCCTCCACTTT
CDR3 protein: CASSIQGLNSPLHF

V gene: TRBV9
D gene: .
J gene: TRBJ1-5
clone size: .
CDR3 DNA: TGTGCCAGCAGCTTACGAACACCGGGACGGACGGTGAATCAGCCCCAGCATTTT
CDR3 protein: CASSLRTPGRTVNQPQHF

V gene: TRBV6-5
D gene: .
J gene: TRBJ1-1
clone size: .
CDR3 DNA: TGTGCCAGCAGTTATGGGGGTGGGGGGCTGGGCACTGAAGCTTTCTTT
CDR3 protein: CASSYGGGGLGTEAFF

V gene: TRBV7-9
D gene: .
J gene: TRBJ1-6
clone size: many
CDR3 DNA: TGTGCCAGCAGCTGGGACGGACTAAATTCACCCCTCCACTTT
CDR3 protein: CASSWDGLNSPLHF

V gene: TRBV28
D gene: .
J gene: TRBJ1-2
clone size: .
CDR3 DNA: TGTGCCAGCAGTCCCCGCGGGATGGGGAGTAGGTATGGCTACACCTTC
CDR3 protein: CASSPRGMGSRYGYTF

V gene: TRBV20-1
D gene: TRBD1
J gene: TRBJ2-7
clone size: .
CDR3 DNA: TGCAGTGTTTGGGACAGAGGTTACGAGCAGTACTTC
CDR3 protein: CSVWDRGYEQYF

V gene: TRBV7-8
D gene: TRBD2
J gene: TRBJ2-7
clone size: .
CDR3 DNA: TGTGCCAGCAGCTCGATGGGACTAGCGAGCGAGCAGTACTTC
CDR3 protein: CASSSMGLASEQYF

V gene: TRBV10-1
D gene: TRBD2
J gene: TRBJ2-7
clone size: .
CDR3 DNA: TGCGCCAGTCAGAGCGGGAGCTCCTACGAGCAGTACTTC
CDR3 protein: CASQSGSSYEQYF

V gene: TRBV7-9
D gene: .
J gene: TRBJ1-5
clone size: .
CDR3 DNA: TGTGCCAGCAGCAACGACAGCCACAATCAGCCCCAGCATTTT
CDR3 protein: CASSNDSHNQPQHF

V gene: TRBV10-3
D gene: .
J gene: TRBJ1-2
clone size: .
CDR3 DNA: TGTGCCATCAAGTCCATGGGCGGCTACACCTTC
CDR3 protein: CAIKSMGGYTF

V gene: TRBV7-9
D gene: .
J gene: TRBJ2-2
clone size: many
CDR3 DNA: TGTGCCAGCAGCCGGATGGAGGAGGGCTTTGCCGGGGAGCTGTTTTTT
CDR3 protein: CASSRMEEGFAGELFF

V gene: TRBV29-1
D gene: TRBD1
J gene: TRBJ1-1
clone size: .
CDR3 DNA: TGCAGCACCCAGGGGGCGCAGACTGAAGCTTTCTTT
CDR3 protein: CSTQGAQTEAFF

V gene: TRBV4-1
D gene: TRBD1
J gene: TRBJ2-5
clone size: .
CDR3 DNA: TGCGCCAGCAGCCATCGAACAGGGGAAGAGACCCAGTACTTC
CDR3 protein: CASSHRTGEETQYF